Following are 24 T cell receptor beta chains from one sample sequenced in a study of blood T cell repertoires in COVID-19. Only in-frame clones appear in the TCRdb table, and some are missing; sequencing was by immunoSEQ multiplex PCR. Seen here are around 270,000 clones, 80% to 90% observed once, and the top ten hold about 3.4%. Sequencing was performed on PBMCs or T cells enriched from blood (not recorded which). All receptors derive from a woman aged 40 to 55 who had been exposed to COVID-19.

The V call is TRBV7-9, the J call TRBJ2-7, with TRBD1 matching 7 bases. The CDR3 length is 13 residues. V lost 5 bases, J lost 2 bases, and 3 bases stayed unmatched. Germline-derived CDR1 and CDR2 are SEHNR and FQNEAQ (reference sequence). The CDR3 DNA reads TGTGCCAGCAGCCTTGGGACAGCCTACGAGCAGTACTTC. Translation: CASSLGTAYEQYF. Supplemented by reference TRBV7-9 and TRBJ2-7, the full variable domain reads DTGVSQNPRHKITKRGQNVTFRCDPISEHNRLYWYRQTLGQGPEFLTYFQNEAQLEKSRLLSDRFSAERPKGSFSTLEIQRTEQGDSAMYLCASSLGTAYEQYFGPGTRLTVT.

The CDR3 loop reads CASSVGGTRPFGEQFF. Written as DNA, the CDR3 is TGTGCCAGCAGCGTAGGGGGGACAAGGCCGTTTGGGGAGCAGTTCTTC. The J gene is TRBJ2-1, the V gene TRBV9; a weak D match, TRBD1 (6 bases). The V gene's germline CDR1 is SGDLS and CDR2 YYNGEE. The V gene lost 0 bases and the J gene lost 10 bases, with 20 bases spanning the gap. There are 16 residues in the CDR3. The whole variable domain, filled in from reference TRBV9 and TRBJ2-1, reads DSGVTQTPKHLITATGQRVTLRCSPRSGDLSVYWYQQSLDQGLQFLIQYYNGEERAKGNILERFSAQQFPDLHSELNLSSLELGDSALYFCASSVGGTRPFGEQFFGPGTRLTVL.

DNA of the CDR3: TGTGCCAGCAGCTTAGATTTCTTACAGGAGAGATCTAACTATGGCTACACCTTC. This translates into CASSLDFLQERSNYGYTF. The chain links TRBV11-2 to TRBJ1-2, with D perhaps matching TRBD1 (5 bases). This CDR3 is built from 18 residues. Germline CDR1 is SGHAT and CDR2 is FQNNGV. V was trimmed by 0 bases and J by 0 bases, leaving 17 bases between them.

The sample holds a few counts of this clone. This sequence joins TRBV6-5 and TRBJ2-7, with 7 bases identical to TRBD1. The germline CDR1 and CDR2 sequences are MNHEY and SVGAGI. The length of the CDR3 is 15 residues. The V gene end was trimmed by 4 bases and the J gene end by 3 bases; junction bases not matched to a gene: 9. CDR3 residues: CASSLTGTAVYEQYF. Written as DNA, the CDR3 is TGTGCCAGCAGTTTAACCGGGACAGCGGTCTACGAGCAGTACTTC.

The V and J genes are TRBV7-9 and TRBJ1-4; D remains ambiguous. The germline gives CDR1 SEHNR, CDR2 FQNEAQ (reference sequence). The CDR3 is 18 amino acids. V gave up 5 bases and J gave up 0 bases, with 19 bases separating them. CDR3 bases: TGTGCCAGCAGCAAACTCGGGAGCTCGGATACAACTAATGAAAAACTGTTTTTT. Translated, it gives CASSKLGSSDTTNEKLFF.

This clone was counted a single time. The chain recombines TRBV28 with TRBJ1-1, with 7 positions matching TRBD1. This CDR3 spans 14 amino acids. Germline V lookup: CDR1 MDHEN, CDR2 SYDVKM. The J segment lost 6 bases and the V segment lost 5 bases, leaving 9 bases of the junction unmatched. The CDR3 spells CASSPTGWFPEAFF. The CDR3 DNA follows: TGTGCCAGCAGTCCGACAGGGTGGTTCCCTGAAGCTTTCTTT.

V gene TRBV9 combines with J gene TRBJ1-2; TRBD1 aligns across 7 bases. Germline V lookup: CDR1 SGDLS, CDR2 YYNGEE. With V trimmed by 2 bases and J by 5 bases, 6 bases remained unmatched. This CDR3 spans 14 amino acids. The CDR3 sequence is CASSVGQDTYGYTF. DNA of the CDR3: TGTGCCAGCAGCGTCGGACAGGATACTTATGGCTACACCTTC.

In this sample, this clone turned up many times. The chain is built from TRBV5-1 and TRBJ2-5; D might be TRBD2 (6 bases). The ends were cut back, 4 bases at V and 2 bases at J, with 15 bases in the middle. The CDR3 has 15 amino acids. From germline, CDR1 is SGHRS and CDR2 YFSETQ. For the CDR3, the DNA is TGCGCCAGCAGCCCCATCCGGCGGGATCAAGAGACCCAGTACTTC. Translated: CASSPIRRDQETQYF.

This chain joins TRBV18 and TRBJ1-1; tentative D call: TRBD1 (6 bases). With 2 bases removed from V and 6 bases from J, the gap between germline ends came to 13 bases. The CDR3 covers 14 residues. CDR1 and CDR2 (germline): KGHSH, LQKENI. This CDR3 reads CASSPRQGISEAFF. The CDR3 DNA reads TGTGCCAGCTCACCAAGGCAGGGGATTTCTGAAGCTTTCTTT.

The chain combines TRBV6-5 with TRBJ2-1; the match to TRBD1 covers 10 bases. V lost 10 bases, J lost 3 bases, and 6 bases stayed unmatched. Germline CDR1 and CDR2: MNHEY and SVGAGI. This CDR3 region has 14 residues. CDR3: CAITRDRGYNEQFF. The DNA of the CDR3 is TGTGCCATTACACGGGACAGGGGCTACAATGAGCAGTTCTTC.

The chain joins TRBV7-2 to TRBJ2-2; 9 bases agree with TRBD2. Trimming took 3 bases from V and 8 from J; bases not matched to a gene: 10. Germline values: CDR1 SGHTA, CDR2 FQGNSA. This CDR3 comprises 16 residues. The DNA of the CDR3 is TGTGCCAGCAGCTTTAATCCCCCCCTAGCGGGGGGGGAGCTGTTTTTT. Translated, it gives CASSFNPPLAGGELFF. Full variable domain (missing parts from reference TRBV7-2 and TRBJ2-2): GAGVSQSPSNKVTEKGKDVELRCDPISGHTALYWYRQSLGQGLEFLIYFQGNSAPDKSGLPSDRFSAERTGGSVSTLTIQRTQQEDSAVYLCASSFNPPLAGGELFFGEGSRLTVL.

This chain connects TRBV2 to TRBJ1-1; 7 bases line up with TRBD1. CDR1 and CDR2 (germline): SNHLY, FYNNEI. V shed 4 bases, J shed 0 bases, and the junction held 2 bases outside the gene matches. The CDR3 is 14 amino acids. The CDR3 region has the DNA TGTGCCAGCAGTGTAGGACAGGTGAACACTGAAGCTTTCTTT. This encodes CASSVGQVNTEAFF.

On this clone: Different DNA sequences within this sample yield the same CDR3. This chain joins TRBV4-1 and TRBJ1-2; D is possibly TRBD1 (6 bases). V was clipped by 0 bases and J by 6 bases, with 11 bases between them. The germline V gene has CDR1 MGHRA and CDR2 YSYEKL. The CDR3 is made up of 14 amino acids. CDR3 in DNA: TGCGCCAGCAGCCAAGATTTGGGGGCGGATGGCTACACCTTC. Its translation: CASSQDLGADGYTF.

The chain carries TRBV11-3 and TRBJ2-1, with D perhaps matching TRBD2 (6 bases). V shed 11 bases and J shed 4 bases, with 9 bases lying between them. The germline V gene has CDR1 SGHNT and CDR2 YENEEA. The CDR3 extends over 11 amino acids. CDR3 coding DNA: TGTGCCGTAGCGGATTACAATGAGCAGTTCTTC. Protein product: CAVADYNEQFF.

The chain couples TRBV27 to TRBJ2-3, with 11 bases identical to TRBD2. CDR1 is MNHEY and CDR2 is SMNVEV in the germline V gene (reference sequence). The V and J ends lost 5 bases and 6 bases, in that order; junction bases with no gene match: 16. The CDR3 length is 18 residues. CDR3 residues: CASSPRRGLAGGRDTQYF. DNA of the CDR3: TGTGCCAGCAGTCCCCGGCGAGGTCTAGCGGGGGGCCGGGATACGCAGTATTTT.

The CDR3 DNA is TGTGCCAGCACCCCGACAGGGCCGAAAGAGACCCAGTACTTC. Translating it yields CASTPTGPKETQYF. This chain uses TRBV28 with TRBJ2-5, with TRBD1 identical over 7 bases. The length of the CDR3 is 14 residues. Germline lookup yields CDR1 MDHEN and CDR2 SYDVKM. Trimming cost V 7 bases and J 3 bases; bases outside gene matches: 8. Based on the CDR3 plus reference TRBV28 and TRBJ2-5, the full variable domain is DVKVTQSSRYLVKRTGEKVFLECVQDMDHENMFWYRQDPGLGLRLIYFSYDVKMKEKGDIPEGYSVSREKKERFSLILESASTNQTSMYLCASTPTGPKETQYFGPGTRLLVL.

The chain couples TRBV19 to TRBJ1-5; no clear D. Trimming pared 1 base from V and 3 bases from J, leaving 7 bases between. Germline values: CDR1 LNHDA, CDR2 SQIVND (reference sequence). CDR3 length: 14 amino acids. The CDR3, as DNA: TGTGCCAGTAGTATAGGGCAGAACAATCAGCCCCAGCATTTT. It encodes CASSIGQNNQPQHF.

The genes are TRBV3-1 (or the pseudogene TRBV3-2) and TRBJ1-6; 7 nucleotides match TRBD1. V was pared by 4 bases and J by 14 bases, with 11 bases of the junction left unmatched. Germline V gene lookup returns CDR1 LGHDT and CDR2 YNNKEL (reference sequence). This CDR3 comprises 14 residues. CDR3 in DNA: TGTGCCAGCAGCCTCGGACAGGTTATCAGGACCCTCCACTTT. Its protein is CASSLGQVIRTLHF.

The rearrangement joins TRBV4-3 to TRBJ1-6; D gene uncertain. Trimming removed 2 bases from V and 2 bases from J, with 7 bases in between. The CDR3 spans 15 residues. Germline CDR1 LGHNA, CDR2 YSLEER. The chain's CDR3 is CASSQTHAYNSPLHF. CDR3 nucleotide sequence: TGCGCCAGCAGCCAAACTCATGCCTATAATTCACCCCTCCACTTT.

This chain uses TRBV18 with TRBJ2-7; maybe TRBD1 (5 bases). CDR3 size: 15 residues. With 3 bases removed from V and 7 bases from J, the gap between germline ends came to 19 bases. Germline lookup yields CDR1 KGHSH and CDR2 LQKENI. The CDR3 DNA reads TGTGCCAGCTCACCCTCGCCGTTGACAGTCGGGGAGCAGTACTTC. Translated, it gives CASSPSPLTVGEQYF.

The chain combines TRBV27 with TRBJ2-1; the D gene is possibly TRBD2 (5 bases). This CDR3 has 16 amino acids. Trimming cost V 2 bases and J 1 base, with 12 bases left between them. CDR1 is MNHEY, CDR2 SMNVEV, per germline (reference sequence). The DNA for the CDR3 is TGTGCCAGCAGTTTAAGAGCGGCCCTTTCCTACAATGAGCAGTTCTTC. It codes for CASSLRAALSYNEQFF.

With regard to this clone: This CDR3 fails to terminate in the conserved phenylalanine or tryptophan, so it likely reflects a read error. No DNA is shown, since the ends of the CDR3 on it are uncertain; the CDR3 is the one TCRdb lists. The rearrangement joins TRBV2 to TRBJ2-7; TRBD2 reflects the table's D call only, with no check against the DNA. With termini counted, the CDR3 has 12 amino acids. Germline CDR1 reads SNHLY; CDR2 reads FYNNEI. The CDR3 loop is CASSEGRARPRL.

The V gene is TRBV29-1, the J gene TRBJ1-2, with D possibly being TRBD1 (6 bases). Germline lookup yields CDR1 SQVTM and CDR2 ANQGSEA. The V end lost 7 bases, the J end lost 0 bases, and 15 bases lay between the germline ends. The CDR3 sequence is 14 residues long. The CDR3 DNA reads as TGCAGCGCCTGGACAGCCGAAGCTAACTATGGCTACACCTTC. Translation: CSAWTAEANYGYTF.

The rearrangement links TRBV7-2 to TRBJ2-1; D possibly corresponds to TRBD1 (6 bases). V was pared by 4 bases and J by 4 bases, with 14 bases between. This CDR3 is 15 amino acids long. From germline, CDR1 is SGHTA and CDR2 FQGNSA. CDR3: CASSSTGTPYNEQFF. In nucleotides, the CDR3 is TGTGCCAGCAGCTCCACCGGGACACCGTACAATGAGCAGTTCTTC.